These T cell receptor beta chains were read from a single sample in a study of shared clonotypes between healthy human individuals. Using immunoSEQ multiplex PCR, the repertoire was profiled, and TCRdb retains in-frame clones only, with some absent. The sample holds about 1 million clones, 60% to 80% seen once. Input material: memory CD4+ T cells sorted from blood. Receptors were obtained from a man aged 18-30 years in good health. CDR3s include the opening cysteine and the closing phenylalanine or tryptophan. Fields, in order: clone size, V gene, D gene, J gene, CDR3 length, CDR3 DNA, CDR3 protein. D genes are given only for firm matches. Some rows have no size entry. The others give once, few or many, or a class for an expanded clone.

abundance: .; v_gene: TRBV5-1; d_gene: TRBD1; j_gene: TRBJ2-7; len: 14; CDR3nt: TGCGCCAGCAGCTCACCGGGACAGGGCTACGAGCAGTACTTC; CDR3aa: CASSSPGQGYEQYF
abundance: once; v_gene: TRBV2; d_gene: .; j_gene: TRBJ2-1; len: 16; CDR3nt: TGTGCCAGCAGTGGCGTGGACTTAGGCTCCTACAATGAGCAGTTCTTC; CDR3aa: CASSGVDLGSYNEQFF
abundance: few; v_gene: TRBV5-3; d_gene: TRBD2; j_gene: TRBJ2-1; len: 18; CDR3nt: TGTGCCAGAAGCTCGGCACGACAGAAACTAGCGGACTCCAATGAGCAGTTCTTC; CDR3aa: CARSSARQKLADSNEQFF
abundance: .; v_gene: TRBV7-9; d_gene: .; j_gene: TRBJ2-3; len: 15; CDR3nt: TGTGCCAGCGGAATAGCGATGGGCTTCACAGATACGCAGTATTTT; CDR3aa: CASGIAMGFTDTQYF
abundance: few; v_gene: TRBV11-2; d_gene: .; j_gene: TRBJ2-7; len: 13; CDR3nt: TGTGCCAGCAGCCAGATGGCGGGGCGCGAGCAGTACTTC; CDR3aa: CASSQMAGREQYF
abundance: once; v_gene: TRBV30; d_gene: .; j_gene: TRBJ2-5; len: 11; CDR3nt: TGTGCCTGGAGTTCTCAAGAGACCCAGTACTTC; CDR3aa: CAWSSQETQYF
abundance: once; v_gene: TRBV11-2; d_gene: .; j_gene: TRBJ2-7; len: 14; CDR3nt: TGTGCCAGCAGCATTAGCGGAGCATACTACGAGCAGTACTTC; CDR3aa: CASSISGAYYEQYF
abundance: .; v_gene: TRBV6-5; d_gene: TRBD2; j_gene: TRBJ2-1; len: 15; CDR3nt: TGTGCCAGCAGTTCGCGGGGGGGCCCCTACAATGAGCAGTTCTTC; CDR3aa: CASSSRGGPYNEQFF
abundance: .; v_gene: TRBV5-1; d_gene: TRBD1; j_gene: TRBJ2-7; len: 14; CDR3nt: TGCGCCAGCAGCTTAAGGACAGGCGGCTACGAGCAGTACTTC; CDR3aa: CASSLRTGGYEQYF
abundance: .; v_gene: TRBV5-1; d_gene: .; j_gene: TRBJ2-3; len: 14; CDR3nt: TGCGCCGCAGCTAGGGATCCGCAAGCAGATACGCAGTATTTT; CDR3aa: CAAARDPQADTQYF
abundance: few; v_gene: TRBV10-2; d_gene: TRBD1; j_gene: TRBJ1-5; len: 13; CDR3nt: TGCGCCAGCAGGGGGACAGGCAATCAGCCCCAGCATTTT; CDR3aa: CASRGTGNQPQHF
abundance: .; v_gene: TRBV30; d_gene: TRBD1; j_gene: TRBJ1-6; len: 17; CDR3nt: TGTGCCTGGAGTGGGGGTACAGGGGTCGTCTATAATTCACCCCTCCACTTT; CDR3aa: CAWSGGTGVVYNSPLHF
abundance: .; v_gene: TRBV2; d_gene: .; j_gene: TRBJ1-3; len: 15; CDR3nt: TGTGCCAGCAGTGATGAGGACTACTCTGGAAACACCATATATTTT; CDR3aa: CASSDEDYSGNTIYF
abundance: .; v_gene: TRBV19; d_gene: .; j_gene: TRBJ1-2; len: 13; CDR3nt: TGTGCCAGTAGTACTCGAACCTCCTATGGCTACACCTTC; CDR3aa: CASSTRTSYGYTF
abundance: .; v_gene: TRBV27; d_gene: .; j_gene: TRBJ2-1; len: 19; CDR3nt: TGTGCCAGCAGTTTGGGTCCCTCAAGTTGGAGAGAAAACTACAATGAGCAGTTCTTC; CDR3aa: CASSLGPSSWRENYNEQFF
abundance: .; v_gene: TRBV6-1; d_gene: TRBD2; j_gene: TRBJ2-3; len: 14; CDR3nt: TGTGTCAGCAGTTCCGGGACTAGCGTGGATACGCAGTATTTT; CDR3aa: CVSSSGTSVDTQYF
abundance: .; v_gene: TRBV7-3; d_gene: .; j_gene: TRBJ2-3; len: 13; CDR3nt: TGTGCCAGCAGCTTAAGCTGGGCAGATACGCAGTATTTT; CDR3aa: CASSLSWADTQYF
abundance: .; v_gene: TRBV11-2; d_gene: .; j_gene: TRBJ1-1; len: 13; CDR3nt: TGTGCCAGCAGCTTAGAGGCTAACACTGAAGCTTTCTTT; CDR3aa: CASSLEANTEAFF
abundance: many; v_gene: TRBV5-1; d_gene: TRBD2; j_gene: TRBJ2-3; len: 14; CDR3nt: TGCGCCAGCAGCCTGCGGGAGAGGCAAGATACGCAGTATTTT; CDR3aa: CASSLRERQDTQYF
abundance: .; v_gene: TRBV7-3; d_gene: .; j_gene: TRBJ2-3; len: 14; CDR3nt: TGTGCCAGCAGCCAAGGAACAAGCACAGATACGCAGTATTTT; CDR3aa: CASSQGTSTDTQYF
abundance: .; v_gene: TRBV18; d_gene: TRBD2; j_gene: TRBJ2-3; len: 15; CDR3nt: TGTGCCAGCTCACCCGCCGGGACTAGCGCAGATACGCAGTATTTT; CDR3aa: CASSPAGTSADTQYF
abundance: .; v_gene: TRBV2; d_gene: TRBD2; j_gene: TRBJ2-3; len: 15; CDR3nt: TGTGCCAGCAGACTGACTAGCGGGGGCCCAGATACGCAGTATTTT; CDR3aa: CASRLTSGGPDTQYF
abundance: .; v_gene: TRBV6-5; d_gene: .; j_gene: TRBJ1-1; len: 16; CDR3nt: TGTGCCAGCAGTTACTCGAGAGACACCCACGGCACTGAAGCTTTCTTT; CDR3aa: CASSYSRDTHGTEAFF
abundance: .; v_gene: TRBV15; d_gene: TRBD2; j_gene: TRBJ2-3; len: 15; CDR3nt: TGTGCCACCAGCAGAGAGGCGGGAGTTACAGATACGCAGTATTTT; CDR3aa: CATSREAGVTDTQYF
abundance: .; v_gene: TRBV5-5; d_gene: TRBD1; j_gene: TRBJ1-5; len: 13; CDR3nt: TGTGCCAGCAGCTTGGGGGGACAGCAGCCCCAGCATTTT; CDR3aa: CASSLGGQQPQHF
abundance: .; v_gene: TRBV11-2; d_gene: .; j_gene: TRBJ2-7; len: 14; CDR3nt: TGTGCCAGCAGCTTAGAGAGGGGACCGTACGAGCAGTACTTC; CDR3aa: CASSLERGPYEQYF
abundance: .; v_gene: TRBV30; d_gene: .; j_gene: TRBJ1-1; len: 13; CDR3nt: TGTGCCTGGGGGGGCTTCGGCGGGTCTGAAGTTTTCTTT; CDR3aa: CAWGGFGGSEVFF
abundance: .; v_gene: TRBV23-1; d_gene: .; j_gene: TRBJ1-2; len: 12; CDR3nt: TGCGCCAGCAGTCAACCCCCAGGGAGCTACACCTTC; CDR3aa: CASSQPPGSYTF
abundance: .; v_gene: TRBV30; d_gene: .; j_gene: TRBJ1-1; len: 14; CDR3nt: TGTGCCTGGAGTGGTTGGGGGCTGGGCACTGAAGCTTTCTTT; CDR3aa: CAWSGWGLGTEAFF
abundance: .; v_gene: TRBV5-6; d_gene: .; j_gene: TRBJ1-3; len: 15; CDR3nt: TGTGCCAGCAGCTCTAGGACAGTCGGTAGAAACACCATATATTTT; CDR3aa: CASSSRTVGRNTIYF
abundance: few; v_gene: TRBV25-1; d_gene: .; j_gene: TRBJ1-6; len: 16; CDR3nt: TGTGCCAGCAGTGTCGCGGGACCACTGAAGGCGTCACCCCTCCACTTT; CDR3aa: CASSVAGPLKASPLHF
abundance: many; v_gene: TRBV2; d_gene: .; j_gene: TRBJ2-1; len: 13; CDR3nt: TGTGCCAGCAGTGAAGCGGGGTTAGGGAAGCAGTTCTTC; CDR3aa: CASSEAGLGKQFF
abundance: few; v_gene: TRBV28; d_gene: .; j_gene: TRBJ1-5; len: 14; CDR3nt: TGTGCCAGCAGTTTAGGGGGTTTGGGTCAGCCCCAGCATTTT; CDR3aa: CASSLGGLGQPQHF
abundance: .; v_gene: TRBV7-2; d_gene: .; j_gene: TRBJ2-3; len: 12; CDR3nt: TGTGCCAGCAGCTATTTCACAGATACGCAGTATTTT; CDR3aa: CASSYFTDTQYF
abundance: .; v_gene: TRBV30; d_gene: TRBD2; j_gene: TRBJ2-1; len: 13; CDR3nt: TGTGCCTGGGGGGGGACTAGCTACAATGAGCAGTTCTTC; CDR3aa: CAWGGTSYNEQFF